Each of the 8 T cell receptor beta chains below was sequenced from the same sample in a study of cytomegalovirus exposure and HLA in healthy donors. The PCR contained 60 Vbeta and 13 Jbeta primers. Generated by immunoSEQ multiplex PCR, the TCRdb table keeps only in-frame clones and is missing some. Seen here are under 250,000 clones, over 75% observed once, and the top ten hold over 1%. The sequencing input was PBMCs. Receptors were obtained from a human donor in good health.

The chain recombines TRBV5-1 with TRBJ2-5; 8 positions match TRBD2. From germline, CDR1 is SGHRS and CDR2 YFSETQ. This CDR3 has 14 residues. V trimming: 4 bases; J trimming: 4 bases; junction bases outside the gene matches: 6. The CDR3 DNA reads as TGCGCCAGCAGCCCTAGTGCGGGAGGAGAGACCCAGTACTTC. The encoded protein is CASSPSAGGETQYF. The entire variable domain, with the rest obtained from reference TRBV5-1 and TRBJ2-5, is as follows: KAGVTQTPRYLIKTRGQQVTLSCSPISGHRSVSWYQQTPGQGLQFLFEYFSETQRNKGNFPGRFSGRQFSNSRSEMNVSTLELGDSALYLCASSPSAGGETQYFGPGTRLLVL.

This clone was observed a few times. V and J are TRBV18 and TRBJ2-7, with TRBD2 matching 7 bases. The CDR3 runs to 14 residues. The V segment lost 5 bases and the J segment 5 bases; nucleotides outside the gene matches: 9. Germline lookup yields CDR1 KGHSH and CDR2 LQKENI. This CDR3 is CASSFWRETHEQYF. Written as DNA, the CDR3 is TGTGCCAGCTCATTCTGGCGGGAGACCCACGAGCAGTACTTC.

V gene TRBV7-2 combines with J gene TRBJ2-5; D gene unclear. Germline V gives CDR1 SGHTA, CDR2 FQGNSA. The V end lost 0 bases, the J end lost 2 bases, and 4 bases lay between the germline ends. CDR3 length: 13 residues. DNA of the CDR3: TGTGCCAGCAGCTTAGCCAGGCAAGAGACCCAGTACTTC. This gives the protein CASSLARQETQYF.

The chain employs TRBV19 and TRBJ1-2, with D maybe TRBD1 (6 bases). The V and J ends lost 2 bases and 9 bases respectively, with 19 bases between them. The CDR3 runs 15 residues. Looked up from germline, CDR1 is LNHDA and CDR2 is SQIVND (reference sequence). The CDR3 nucleotides read TGTGCCAGTAGTATATGGAGGCAGGGACATTACAGCTACACCTTC. Residues: CASSIWRQGHYSYTF.

Worth noting for this clone: Germline and junction disagree at one end, which may indicate a read error. The J gene is TRBJ2-2, the V gene TRBV15; the D gene is possibly TRBD2 (6 bases). CDR1 is LNHNV and CDR2 is YYDKDF in the germline V gene (reference sequence). The CDR3 runs 15 residues. The CDR3 DNA follows: TGTGCCACCAGGAGAGGAGGGCGGGACACCGGGGAGCTGTTTTTT. This codes for CATRRGGRDTGELFF.

The gene calls are TRBV18 and TRBJ2-5, with D perhaps TRBD2 (5 bases). This CDR3 comprises 14 residues. Trimming removed 5 bases from V and 0 bases from J, with 10 bases in between. Germline loops: CDR1 KGHSH, CDR2 LQKENI. The CDR3 coding sequence is TGTGCCAGCTCATCGGAGCGGTACCAAGAGACCCAGTACTTC. It translates to CASSSERYQETQYF. Full variable domain (rest looked up from reference TRBV18 and TRBJ2-5): NAGVMQNPRHLVRRRGQEARLRCSPMKGHSHVYWYRQLPEEGLKFMVYLQKENIIDESGMPKERFSAEFPKEGPSILRIQQVVRGDSAAYFCASSSERYQETQYFGPGTRLLVL.

This clone was seen only a few times. At one end the junction does not follow the germline gene, possibly because of a read error. This rearrangement joins TRBV7-7 to TRBJ2-5; the match to TRBD2 covers 14 bases. In germline, CDR1 is SSHAT, CDR2 FNYEAQ (reference sequence). The CDR3 has 17 amino acids. The CDR3 DNA is TGTGCTAGCAGCTCCGCGCCGGGACTAGCGGGAGAAGAGACCCAGTACTTC. Translated, it gives CASSSAPGLAGEETQYF.

Points on this clone: Other nucleotide sequences in the sample specify the same CDR3. The chain joins TRBV27 to TRBJ2-3; 10 nucleotides align to TRBD1. With 4 bases clipped from V and 4 bases from J, the junction kept 14 bases outside the gene matches. The V gene's germline CDR1 is MNHEY and CDR2 SMNVEV (reference sequence). The CDR3 extends over 18 amino acids. Here the CDR3 reads CASSSLPPGQGISDTQYF. The CDR3 DNA reads as TGTGCCAGCAGTTCTCTACCCCCGGGACAGGGGATTTCAGATACGCAGTATTTT.